Reported below is one TCR beta chain. Its antigen is not identified. The data were taken from a study of persistence of HIV-infected CD4 T cells. Study-level points and caveats: CMV- and Gag-responding cells had lower TCRbeta richness than CD3/CD28-responding cells.

The libraries were made with immunoSEQ version 4 in survey mode. Each sample used up to 1 ug genomic DNA diluted to about 10 ng/uL. This table comes from immunoSEQ multiplex PCR, and its TCRdb copy is limited to in-frame clones, with some not included. Among about 45,000 clones listed, 90% were seen once. Cells were stimulated nonspecifically with anti-CD3/anti-CD28 magnetic beads. Responding CD4+ T cells were sorted by upregulation of both CD40 ligand and CD69. Inclusion required CMV-positive serology and CD4+ counts above 400 cells/uL. CD8-depleted PBMCs were stimulated around 17 hours with anti-CD28/CD49d costimulation, CD40-blocking antibody and enfuvirtide. The CDR3 sequence is 15 residues long. The V gene's germline CDR1 is SGHTA and CDR2 FQGTGA. V lost 2 bases and J 3 bases, leaving 10 bases between the germline ends.

J is TRBJ2-2 and V is TRBV7-3, with D possibly TRBD1 on 5 matching bases. The starting material was CD4+ T cells sorted from PBMCs after approximately 19-hour stimulation, obtained from a patient who received antiretroviral therapy. This receptor was identified in an adult woman with HIV who was CMV-seropositive. The CDR3 region is CASSLRAGYTGELFF. DNA for the CDR3: TGTGCCAGCAGCTTACGGGCAGGGTACACCGGGGAGCTGTTTTTT. Looking up the rest from reference TRBV7-3 and TRBJ2-2 gives the full variable domain: GAGVSQTPSNKVTEKGKYVELRCDPISGHTALYWYRQSLGQGPEFLIYFQGTGAADDSGLPNDRFFAVRPEGSVSTLKIQRTERGDSAVYLCASSLRAGYTGELFFGEGSRLTVL.